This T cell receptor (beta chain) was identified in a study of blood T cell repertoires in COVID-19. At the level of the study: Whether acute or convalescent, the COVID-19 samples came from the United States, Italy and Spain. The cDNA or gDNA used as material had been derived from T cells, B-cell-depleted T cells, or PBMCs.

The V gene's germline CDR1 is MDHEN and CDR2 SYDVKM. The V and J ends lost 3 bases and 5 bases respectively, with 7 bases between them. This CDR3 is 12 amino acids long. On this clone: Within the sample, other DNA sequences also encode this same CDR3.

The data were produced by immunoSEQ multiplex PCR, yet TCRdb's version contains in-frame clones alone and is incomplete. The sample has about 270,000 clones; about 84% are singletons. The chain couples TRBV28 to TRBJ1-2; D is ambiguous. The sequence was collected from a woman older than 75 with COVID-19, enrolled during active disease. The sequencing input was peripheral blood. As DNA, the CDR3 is TGTGCCAGCAGTTTTGGAGGGTATGGCTACACCTTC. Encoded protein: CASSFGGYGYTF.